These 12 T cell receptor beta chains share one sample of origin, sequenced in a study of early T cells in non-severe SARS-CoV-2 infection. TCRdb redid the calling of the 5' RACE reads with MiXCR, one entry per CDR3 protein. The profile shows 85,000 to 100,000 distinct CDR3 sequences, 11% of them singletons. The source was whole blood, collected at baseline. These receptor sequences come from an adult who was a healthcare worker with PCR-confirmed SARS-CoV-2 infection or an uninfected control (not recorded which).

The genes are TRBV6-6 and TRBJ1-1; D possibly corresponds to TRBD1 (5 bases). The CDR3 consists of 11 residues. Per germline, CDR1 MNHNY and CDR2 SVGAGI (reference sequence). The CDR3 DNA reads as TGTGTCGCGGGGGAATACTCTGAAGCTTTCTTT. This gives the protein CVAGEYSEAFF.

This chain uses TRBV7-9 with TRBJ2-3; D is uncertain. The CDR3 covers 10 residues. The V gene lost 7 bases and the J gene lost 4 bases, with 3 bases spanning the gap. The germline gives CDR1 SEHNR, CDR2 FQNEAQ (reference sequence). The chain's CDR3 is CASNADTQYF. CDR3 coding DNA: TGTGCCAGCAACGCAGATACGCAGTATTTT.

This chain joins TRBV10-3 and TRBJ2-3; tentative D call: TRBD2 (5 bases). The CDR3 contains 14 residues. Germline V CDR1 and CDR2: ENHRY, SYGVKD. Trimming pared 5 bases from V and 5 bases from J, leaving 14 bases between. CDR3 protein: CAISSTSLGDTQYF. CDR3 bases: TGTGCCATCAGTAGCACCTCACTAGGAGATACGCAGTATTTT.

This clonotype was picked up many times. V usage is TRBV7-2 and J usage is TRBJ2-7; perhaps TRBD2 as D (5 bases). V lost 6 bases, J lost 6 bases, and 12 bases lay in between. The CDR3 is 12 amino acids. Germline loops: CDR1 SGHTA, CDR2 FQGNSA. CDR3 protein: CASSWAEGEQYF. CDR3 nucleotides: TGTGCCAGCAGTTGGGCAGAGGGCGAGCAGTACTTC.

In its sample, this clonotype was seen a few times. V and J are TRBV20-1 and TRBJ2-5, with a possible D match to TRBD1 (5 bases). The CDR3 is 12 residues long. CDR1 DFQATT and CDR2 SNEGSKA come from the germline V gene (reference sequence). Trimming shortened V by 5 bases and J by 1 base, and 8 bases separated the two germline ends. CDR3 amino acids: CSAPDSQETQYF. CDR3 nucleotides: TGCAGTGCTCCCGACAGCCAAGAGACCCAGTACTTC.

Many counts were recorded for this clonotype. The chain links TRBV15 to TRBJ1-6; tentatively, D is TRBD1 (5 bases). V was pared by 4 bases and J by 7 bases, with 11 bases between. The germline CDR1 and CDR2 sequences are LNHNV and YYDKDF (reference sequence). The CDR3 runs 14 residues. DNA of the CDR3: TGTGCCACCAGCACGGACACGGAGAATTCACCCCTCCACTTT. It yields the protein CATSTDTENSPLHF. Full variable domain (missing parts from reference TRBV15 and TRBJ1-6): DAMVIQNPRYQVTQFGKPVTLSCSQTLNHNVMYWYQQKSSQAPKLLFHYYDKDFNNEADTPDNFQSRRPNTSFCFLDIRSPGLGDTAMYLCATSTDTENSPLHFGNGTRLTVT.

In this sample, this clonotype turned up a few times. For the CDR3, the DNA is TGCAGTGCTATACCGGTAGCGGGAGTAAGTGAGCAGTTCTTC. This gives the protein CSAIPVAGVSEQFF. The rearrangement joins TRBV20-1 to TRBJ2-1, with 9 bases identical to TRBD2. V dropped 4 bases and J dropped 9; count of bases not matched to a gene: 10. The CDR3 has 14 amino acids. Germline V gene lookup returns CDR1 DFQATT and CDR2 SNEGSKA (reference sequence).

The sample holds many counts of this clonotype. This sequence joins TRBV5-1 and TRBJ2-3, with D maybe TRBD2 (6 bases). This CDR3 comprises 14 residues. Per the germline V gene, CDR1 is SGHRS and CDR2 is YFSETQ. V was trimmed by 4 bases and J by 0 bases, leaving 9 bases between them. The CDR3 DNA sequence: TGCGCCAGCAGCCCAAGCGGGAGCACAGATACGCAGTATTTT. It codes for CASSPSGSTDTQYF.

This clonotype was picked up many times. This rearrangement joins TRBV7-3 to TRBJ2-3; D is unresolved. There are 14 residues in the CDR3. Germline CDR1 reads SGHTA; CDR2 reads FQGTGA. Trimming left V 2 bases short and J 4 bases short, with 10 bases between. The CDR3 reads CASSLRATSDTQYF. The CDR3 DNA follows: TGTGCCAGCAGCTTACGGGCCACTTCAGATACGCAGTATTTT. Using reference TRBV7-3 and TRBJ2-3 for the parts outside the CDR3, the full variable domain is GAGVSQTPSNKVTEKGKYVELRCDPISGHTALYWYRQSLGQGPEFLIYFQGTGAADDSGLPNDRFFAVRPEGSVSTLKIQRTERGDSAVYLCASSLRATSDTQYFGPGTRLTVL.

This clonotype turned up a few times. V usage is TRBV12-3 or TRBV12-4 and J usage is TRBJ2-3; D might be TRBD1 (5 bases). This CDR3 has 15 amino acids. With 6 bases removed from V and 4 bases from J, the gap between germline ends came to 17 bases. The CDR3, as DNA: TGTGCCAGCAGATATCTGACAGAAGGGTCAGATACGCAGTATTTT. This gives the protein CASRYLTEGSDTQYF.

This clonotype has at least ten counts. The V and J genes are TRBV29-1 and TRBJ1-2; 11 bases line up with TRBD1. Germline CDR1 SQVTM, CDR2 ANQGSEA. V lost 3 bases and J lost 8; bases outside the gene matches: 8. The length of the CDR3 is 14 residues. CDR3 nucleotides: TGCAGCGTTGAGGATGGACAGGGGGCAGGCGGCTACACCTTC. It codes for CSVEDGQGAGGYTF.

In its sample, this clonotype was seen many times. The CDR3 DNA reads as TGTGCCAGCAGCTCAGCGGGAACGACCAATGAGCAGTTCTTC. Translating it yields CASSSAGTTNEQFF. The rearrangement joins TRBV13 to TRBJ2-1, with 7 bases matching TRBD2. CDR3 size: 14 residues. The V gene end was trimmed by 4 bases and the J gene end by 6 bases; junction bases not matched to a gene: 6. CDR1 is PRHDT and CDR2 is FYEKMQ in the germline V gene (reference sequence).